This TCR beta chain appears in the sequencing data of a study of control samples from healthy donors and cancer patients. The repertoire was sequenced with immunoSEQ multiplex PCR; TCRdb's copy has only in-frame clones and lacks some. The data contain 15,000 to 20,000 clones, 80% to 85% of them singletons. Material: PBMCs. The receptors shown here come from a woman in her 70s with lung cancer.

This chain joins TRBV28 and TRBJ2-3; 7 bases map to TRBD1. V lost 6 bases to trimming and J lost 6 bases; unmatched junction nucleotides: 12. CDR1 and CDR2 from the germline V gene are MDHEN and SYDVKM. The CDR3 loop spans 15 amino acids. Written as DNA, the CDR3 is TGTGCCAGCAGGGATCCGTTGGGCAGGGGGGATACGCAGTATTTT. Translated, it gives CASRDPLGRGDTQYF.